The 15 T cell receptor beta chains below all came from one sample that was sequenced in a study of T cells in localized non-small cell lung cancer (dated by TCRdb to the early 2020s). The library came from the immunoSEQ multiplex PCR assay. Entries here come from immuneACCESS through TCRdb and include only in-frame sequences with V and J called. Some clones fail to appear in such tables; in the studies checked, an unresolved V gene covers under half of the shortfall, and the cause of the remainder is unknown. Counted in this sample were thousands of clones; about 25% of them appeared once. The ten largest clones capture 10% to 15% of the sample. The source material was normal lung tissue next to the tumor, sampled before any cancer treatment. These receptors all stem from a male donor aged 60 or over with stage II lung adenocarcinoma.

The chain employs TRBV30 and TRBJ1-1; no firm D call. The length of the CDR3 is 13 residues. CDR1 and CDR2 from the germline V gene are GTSNPN and SVGIG (reference sequence). V was pared by 1 base and J by 10 bases, with 16 bases between. CDR3 DNA sequence: TGTGCCTGGAGTGAATTTAGAGGGAACGGAGCTTTCTTT. Translated: CAWSEFRGNGAFF.

This clone occurred a few times. V is TRBV15 and J is TRBJ2-7; no firm D call. The germline CDR1 and CDR2 sequences are LNHNV and YYDKDF (reference sequence). V lost 0 bases to trimming and J lost 4 bases, with 19 bases between them. The CDR3 totals 17 residues. Here the CDR3 reads CATSRDNKRTSRYEQYF. Here the CDR3 DNA reads TGTGCCACCAGCAGAGATAATAAGCGTACCAGTCGATACGAGCAGTACTTC.

This clone was counted between two and nine times. The rearrangement uses TRBV18 and TRBJ2-2, with 9 bases that match TRBD1. V lost 5 bases and J lost 1; bases outside the gene matches: 8. CDR1 KGHSH and CDR2 LQKENI come from the germline V gene. The CDR3 is 17 residues long. As DNA, the CDR3 is TGTGCCAGCTCATCAGATCCGGGACAGGGGAACACCGGGGAGCTGTTTTTT. It yields the protein CASSSDPGQGNTGELFF.

The chain has TRBV11-3 and TRBJ1-6, with 8 bases that match TRBD1. V lost 3 bases to trimming and J lost 9 bases; unmatched junction nucleotides: 4. Germline V gives CDR1 SGHNT, CDR2 YENEEA. The CDR3 contains 14 residues. The CDR3 sequence is CASSFTGGGSPLHF. The DNA of the CDR3 is TGTGCCAGCAGCTTCACAGGGGGAGGTTCACCCCTCCACTTT.

This clone turned up a few times. The V gene is TRBV11-3, the J gene TRBJ1-1, with D uncertain. This CDR3 is built from 15 residues. Per germline, CDR1 SGHNT and CDR2 YENEEA. V was cut by 0 bases and J by 1 base, with 9 bases left in between. CDR3 sequence reads: CASSLDLTPNTEAFF. The CDR3 bases are TGTGCCAGCAGCTTAGATCTGACTCCGAACACTGAAGCTTTCTTT.

The chain is built from TRBV6-8 and TRBJ2-7; 12 bases are a match to TRBD1. CDR1 and CDR2 (germline): MNHGY, SAAAGT. The CDR3 runs to 14 residues. V lost 6 bases to trimming and J lost 5 bases; unmatched junction nucleotides: 5. CDR3 loop: CASSPGQGADEQYF. Here the CDR3 DNA reads TGTGCCAGCAGCCCGGGACAGGGGGCGGACGAGCAGTACTTC.

This clone has only a few counts. The chain combines TRBV4-1 with TRBJ2-3, with D uncertain. Germline CDR1 and CDR2: MGHRA and YSYEKL. V lost 0 bases, J lost 4 bases, and 5 bases lay in between. The CDR3 totals 13 residues. The CDR3 sequence: CASSQDWADTQYF. CDR3 sequence (DNA): TGCGCCAGCAGCCAAGATTGGGCAGATACGCAGTATTTT.

CDR3 bases: TGTGCCAGCAGTACCGCCGGGACTAGCGGGGCCTACGAGCAGTACTTC. This sequence encodes CASSTAGTSGAYEQYF. The chain couples TRBV6-8 to TRBJ2-7; 13 bases are shared with TRBD2. This CDR3 region has 16 residues. CDR1 is MNHGY, CDR2 SAAAGT, per germline. V shed 5 bases and J 2 bases; nucleotides not matched to a gene: 6.

This clone was found a few times. The chain combines TRBV7-2 with TRBJ1-5; TRBD1 might be the D (5 bases). The V end lost 3 bases, the J end lost 6 bases, and 12 bases lay between the germline ends. This CDR3 spans 14 amino acids. Germline loops: CDR1 SGHTA, CDR2 FQGNSA. CDR3 in amino acids: CASSFGGSGQPQHF. In DNA, the CDR3 is TGTGCCAGCAGCTTTGGGGGTTCGGGTCAGCCCCAGCATTTT. The full variable domain, rest sourced from reference TRBV7-2 and TRBJ1-5, is GAGVSQSPSNKVTEKGKDVELRCDPISGHTALYWYRQSLGQGLEFLIYFQGNSAPDKSGLPSDRFSAERTGGSVSTLTIQRTQQEDSAVYLCASSFGGSGQPQHFGDGTRLSIL.

This clone has a handful of counts. The rearrangement links TRBV11-3 to TRBJ2-2; D is undetermined. Looked up from germline, CDR1 is SGHNT and CDR2 is YENEEA. With 4 bases removed from V and 3 bases from J, the gap between germline ends came to 15 bases. The CDR3 extends over 16 amino acids. CDR3 loop: CASSSNPTRDTGELFF. CDR3 DNA sequence: TGTGCCAGCAGCTCCAACCCCACAAGAGACACCGGGGAGCTGTTTTTT.

This clone is labeled medium-sized (0.01 to 0.1%). This chain joins TRBV6-8 and TRBJ2-5; D is unclear. The CDR3 extends over 14 amino acids. Trimming stripped 4 bases from V and 2 bases from J, with 11 bases between. The germline gives CDR1 MNHGY, CDR2 SAAAGT. CDR3 region: CASSSPRSQETQYF. Here the CDR3 DNA reads TGTGCCAGCAGTTCTCCCCGCAGTCAAGAGACCCAGTACTTC.

V and J are TRBV5-1 and TRBJ2-2; D not certain. The CDR3 is 17 residues long. Germline V gene sequence: CDR1 SGHRS, CDR2 YFSETQ. V lost 4 bases and J lost 4, with 20 bases in between. CDR3 sequence: CASSHRSAGESTGELFF. The CDR3 nucleotides are TGCGCCAGCAGCCACCGATCGGCAGGCGAATCCACCGGGGAGCTGTTTTTT. The whole variable domain, remainder taken from reference TRBV5-1 and TRBJ2-2, is KAGVTQTPRYLIKTRGQQVTLSCSPISGHRSVSWYQQTPGQGLQFLFEYFSETQRNKGNFPGRFSGRQFSNSRSEMNVSTLELGDSALYLCASSHRSAGESTGELFFGEGSRLTVL.

This clone was detected a few times. The V gene is TRBV6-8, the J gene TRBJ2-7; TRBD1 aligns across 7 bases. Unmatched junction bases numbered 7, after V lost 4 bases and J lost 1 base. CDR3 length: 15 residues. Germline values: CDR1 MNHGY, CDR2 SAAAGT. Here the CDR3 DNA reads TGTGCCAGCAGTTCCGAGACAGGGATTTCCTACGAGCAGTACTTC. Its translation is CASSSETGISYEQYF.

V is TRBV5-1 and J is TRBJ1-2; TRBD1 matches 8 bases. Germline CDR1 is SGHRS and CDR2 is YFSETQ. V trimming: 4 bases; J trimming: 4 bases; junction bases outside the gene matches: 9. The CDR3 length is 15 residues. CDR3 region: CASSVDRVGLYGYTF. CDR3 sequence (DNA): TGCGCCAGCAGCGTGGACAGGGTTGGCCTCTATGGCTACACCTTC.

This clone turned up a few times. The V call is TRBV6-8, the J call TRBJ2-1; 9 positions match TRBD1. Germline CDR1 reads MNHGY; CDR2 reads SAAAGT. V gave up 5 bases and J gave up 9 bases; unmatched junction bases: 5. The CDR3 extends over 13 amino acids. The CDR3 nucleotides are TGTGCCAGCAGTGTCACAGGGGGCGGTGAGCAGTTCTTC. Its protein is CASSVTGGGEQFF.